The 20 T cell receptor beta chains presented below share a single source sample, sequenced in a study of vaccination and CD4 T cells after COVID-19. At the Johns Hopkins FTIC core, DNA taken from cultured CD4+ T cells was sequenced by way of the Oncomine TCR Beta short-read assay. One entry per CDR3 protein results from TCRdb running MiXCR on the PCR reads. This table has about 19,000 distinct CDR3 sequences, approximately 40% appearing once. Stated treatment: approximately nine-day PBMC culture with coronavirus spike peptide pools or control peptides (ViraFEST assay). The antigens of these receptors remain unknown. The sample comprised cultured CD4+ T cells from blood. The source is a human donor with COVID-19.

This clonotype was counted a few times. The chain uses TRBV7-9 and TRBJ1-2; 8 bases line up with TRBD1. J gave up 4 bases and V 5 bases, and 9 bases lay outside the gene matches. CDR1 and CDR2 (germline): SEHNR, FQNEAQ (reference sequence). The CDR3 sequence is 15 residues long. The CDR3 DNA follows: TGTGCCAGCAGCCTTCGGACAGGGACGGGCTATGGCTACACCTTC. Translating it yields CASSLRTGTGYGYTF.

This clonotype was picked up a small number of times. J is TRBJ1-2 and V is TRBV25-1, with a tentative D call TRBD1 (6 bases). This CDR3 spans 13 amino acids. With 4 bases removed from V and 5 bases from J, the gap between germline ends came to 11 bases. Germline CDR1 is MGHDK and CDR2 is SYGVNS. The CDR3: CASSAGTQYGYTF. The DNA for the CDR3 is TGTGCCAGCAGTGCAGGGACACAATATGGCTACACCTTC.

The chain combines TRBV7-9 with TRBJ1-1; 7 nucleotides align to TRBD1. In germline, CDR1 is SEHNR, CDR2 FQNEAQ (reference sequence). This CDR3 has 16 residues. The trim removed 5 bases at V and 4 bases at J, leaving 13 bases unmatched. The CDR3 sequence is CASSVGTENFGTEAFF. The CDR3 DNA sequence: TGTGCCAGCAGCGTTGGGACAGAGAATTTTGGCACTGAAGCTTTCTTT.

The V call is TRBV2, the J call TRBJ1-5; 11 bases map to TRBD1. The germline V gene has CDR1 SNHLY and CDR2 FYNNEI. This CDR3 contains 14 residues. The J segment lost 6 bases and the V segment lost 4 bases, leaving 2 bases of the junction unmatched. The CDR3, as DNA: TGTGCCAGCAGTGGGGGACAGGGGGTTCAGCCCCAGCATTTT. This sequence encodes CASSGGQGVQPQHF.

This clonotype was seen more than once but under ten times. V and J are TRBV7-2 and TRBJ2-2, with 7 bases matching TRBD2. The V gene end was trimmed by 2 bases and the J gene end by 1 base; junction bases not matched to a gene: 4. This CDR3 region has 16 residues. Germline CDR1 SGHTA, CDR2 FQGNSA. The CDR3 nucleotides read TGTGCCAGCAGCTTAATGGCGGGGGTGAACACCGGGGAGCTGTTTTTT. Protein: CASSLMAGVNTGELFF.

The rearrangement uses TRBV5-1 and TRBJ1-3, with no clear D. V was trimmed by 0 bases and J by 3 bases, leaving 7 bases between them. CDR3 size: 14 residues. Looked up from germline, CDR1 is SGHRS and CDR2 is YFSETQ. The CDR3 sequence: CASSLEAVGNTIYF. The CDR3 DNA sequence: TGCGCCAGCAGCTTGGAGGCCGTTGGAAACACCATATATTTT.

CDR3 DNA sequence: TGTGCCAGCAGCAGGGGACAGGGGAGGTACGAGCAGTACTTC. Its protein is CASSRGQGRYEQYF. The J gene is TRBJ2-7, the V gene TRBV7-6; 10 positions match TRBD1. Trimming took 5 bases from V and 4 from J; bases not matched to a gene: 5. From germline, CDR1 is SGHVS and CDR2 FNYEAQ. The CDR3 covers 14 residues.

There are a few counts of this clonotype. V and J are TRBV6-1 and TRBJ2-3; TRBD1 matches at 7 bases. CDR1 is MNHNS and CDR2 is SASEGT in the germline V gene. V shed 5 bases and J 2 bases; nucleotides not matched to a gene: 10. The CDR3 is 16 amino acids. As DNA, the CDR3 is TGTGCCAGCAGTAACCGAATAGGACAGGCCACAGATACGCAGTATTTT. This sequence encodes CASSNRIGQATDTQYF.

This chain links TRBV12-5 with TRBJ1-1; weak D call: TRBD1 (5 bases). Trimming took off 6 bases at V and 5 bases at J, with 16 bases between the two ends. CDR3 length: 14 amino acids. CDR1 is LGHNT and CDR2 is FRNRAP in the germline V gene. CDR3 residues: CASGGGRGETEAFF. The CDR3 DNA follows: TGTGCTAGTGGGGGGGGACGGGGGGAAACTGAAGCTTTCTTT.

The chain has TRBV11-3 and TRBJ2-3, with 9 bases lining up with TRBD2. The germline CDR1 and CDR2 sequences are SGHNT and YENEEA. V lost 0 bases, J lost 4 bases, and 8 bases stayed unmatched. The CDR3 consists of 17 residues. This chain's CDR3 is CASSLDRGGGGADTQYF. The CDR3 DNA follows: TGTGCCAGCAGCTTAGATCGTGGCGGGGGGGGGGCAGATACGCAGTATTTT.

This chain joins TRBV20-1 and TRBJ2-1; 10 bases align to TRBD2. V lost 2 bases and J lost 7; bases outside the gene matches: 8. The germline V gene has CDR1 DFQATT and CDR2 SNEGSKA (reference sequence). The length of the CDR3 is 15 residues. CDR3 in DNA: TGCAGTGCTAGACCCGAGCGGGGGGGCCGTAATGAGCAGTTCTTC. Amino acids: CSARPERGGRNEQFF.

The rearrangement links TRBV7-2 to TRBJ1-3, with 7 bases that match TRBD1. Germline V gene sequence: CDR1 SGHTA, CDR2 FQGNSA. The ends lost 4 bases at V and 6 bases at J; junction bases unmatched: 6. The CDR3 extends over 14 amino acids. The CDR3 region is CASSSTGRSNTIYF. CDR3 DNA: TGTGCCAGCAGCTCGACAGGGAGGTCAAACACCATATATTTT.

The V and J genes are TRBV6-1 and TRBJ1-1; D perhaps matches TRBD1 (6 bases). Deletions cut 9 bases from V and 2 bases from J, with 19 bases between. Germline V lookup: CDR1 MNHNS, CDR2 SASEGT. The length of the CDR3 is 15 residues. The CDR3 is CASDPIRGANTEAFF. Written as DNA, the CDR3 is TGTGCCAGTGACCCCATCAGGGGCGCAAACACTGAAGCTTTCTTT.

The chain carries TRBV27 and TRBJ1-1; 11 nucleotides line up with TRBD1. There are 16 residues in the CDR3. Trimming removed 4 bases from V and 4 bases from J; junction bases left unmatched: 8. Germline V lookup: CDR1 MNHEY, CDR2 SMNVEV (reference sequence). This CDR3 is CASSSGQGAWGTEAFF. The CDR3 DNA reads as TGTGCCAGCAGTTCTGGACAGGGGGCGTGGGGCACTGAAGCTTTCTTT.

This clonotype has a handful of counts. This chain connects TRBV25-1 to TRBJ2-3; D ambiguous. The CDR3 length is 13 residues. The germline V gene has CDR1 MGHDK and CDR2 SYGVNS. V was cut by 6 bases and J by 14 bases, with 21 bases left in between. DNA of the CDR3: TGTGCCAGCAGCGGAGCGCACTGGGAAGTCAGGTATTTT. It specifies CASSGAHWEVRYF.

The chain links TRBV18 to TRBJ1-2; no firm D call. From germline, CDR1 is KGHSH and CDR2 LQKENI. CDR3 size: 13 residues. With 6 bases removed from V and 2 bases from J, the gap between germline ends came to 10 bases. The CDR3 nucleotides are TGTGCCAGCTCCCCCGGCAGGAACTATGGCTACACCTTC. It translates to CASSPGRNYGYTF.

The V call is TRBV19, the J call TRBJ2-7; TRBD1 matches at 7 bases. Per germline, CDR1 LNHDA and CDR2 SQIVND (reference sequence). This CDR3 is built from 16 residues. Trimming at V came to 5 bases and at J to 0 bases, leaving 10 bases not matched to a gene. The CDR3 protein is CASSEGATEHSYEQYF. CDR3 nucleotides: TGTGCCAGTAGTGAGGGGGCCACTGAACACTCCTACGAGCAGTACTTC. The whole variable domain, filled in from reference TRBV19 and TRBJ2-7, reads DGGITQSPKYLFRKEGQNVTLSCEQNLNHDAMYWYRQDPGQGLRLIYYSQIVNDFQKGDIAEGYSVSREKKESFPLTVTSAQKNPTAFYLCASSEGATEHSYEQYFGPGTRLTVT.

The chain links TRBV5-1 to TRBJ2-5; 10 bases align to TRBD1. CDR1 SGHRS and CDR2 YFSETQ come from the germline V gene. The V segment lost 3 bases and the J segment 1 base; nucleotides outside the gene matches: 6. The CDR3 contains 16 residues. CDR3 protein: CASSSAGQGSQETQYF. The CDR3 DNA sequence: TGCGCCAGCAGCTCGGCGGGACAGGGGAGCCAAGAGACCCAGTACTTC.

This clonotype has more than one count but fewer than ten. The genes are TRBV7-3 and TRBJ1-1, with 8 bases that match TRBD1. V shed 1 base and J 6 bases; nucleotides not matched to a gene: 7. Germline V CDR1 and CDR2: SGHTA, FQGTGA. The CDR3 contains 15 residues. The CDR3 loop is CASSLIEIQGAEAFF. The CDR3 nucleotides read TGTGCCAGCAGCTTAATTGAGATACAGGGGGCTGAAGCTTTCTTT. The full variable domain, with the rest looked up from reference TRBV7-3 and TRBJ1-1, is GAGVSQTPSNKVTEKGKYVELRCDPISGHTALYWYRQSLGQGPEFLIYFQGTGAADDSGLPNDRFFAVRPEGSVSTLKIQRTERGDSAVYLCASSLIEIQGAEAFFGQGTRLTVV.

In its sample, this clonotype was seen once. The chain links TRBV7-2 to TRBJ1-1; 8 bases fit TRBD1. This CDR3 region has 15 residues. V trimming: 4 bases; J trimming: 1 base; junction bases outside the gene matches: 5. Germline CDR1 and CDR2: SGHTA and FQGNSA. The DNA for the CDR3 is TGTGCCAGCAGCTACAGGGGGAAGGGGAACACTGAAGCTTTCTTT. Amino acid sequence: CASSYRGKGNTEAFF. Supplemented by reference TRBV7-2 and TRBJ1-1, the full variable domain reads GAGVSQSPSNKVTEKGKDVELRCDPISGHTALYWYRQSLGQGLEFLIYFQGNSAPDKSGLPSDRFSAERTGGSVSTLTIQRTQQEDSAVYLCASSYRGKGNTEAFFGQGTRLTVV.